The text below deals with one T cell receptor (beta chain). This table comes from immunoSEQ multiplex PCR, and its TCRdb copy is limited to in-frame clones, with some not included. The sample includes some 80,000 clones, just over 90% of them seen just once. The data originate from a study of technical replicates of blood from a few donors. The sequenced sample was T cells isolated from PBMCs. The source is a human donor in good health.

CDR3 loop: CASSYYAQPRNYGYTF. DNA of the CDR3: TGTGCCAGCAGCTACTACGCTCAGCCCCGGAACTATGGCTACACCTTC. The chain joins TRBV7-9 to TRBJ1-2; no reliable D call. The CDR3 extends over 16 amino acids. V was clipped by 4 bases and J by 2 bases, with 17 bases between them. Germline V gene data show CDR1 as SEHNR and CDR2 as FQNEAQ (reference sequence).